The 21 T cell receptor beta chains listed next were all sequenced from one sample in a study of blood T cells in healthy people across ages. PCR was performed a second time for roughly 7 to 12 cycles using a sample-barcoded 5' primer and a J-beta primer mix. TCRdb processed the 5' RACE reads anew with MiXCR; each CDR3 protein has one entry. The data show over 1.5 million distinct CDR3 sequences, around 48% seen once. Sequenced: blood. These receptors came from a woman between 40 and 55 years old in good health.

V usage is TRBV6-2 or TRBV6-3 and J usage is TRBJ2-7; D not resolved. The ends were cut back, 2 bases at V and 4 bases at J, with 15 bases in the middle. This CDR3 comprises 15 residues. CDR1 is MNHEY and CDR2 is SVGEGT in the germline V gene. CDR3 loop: CASSYLSGAGYEQYF. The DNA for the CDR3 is TGTGCCAGCAGTTACCTTTCGGGTGCCGGATACGAGCAGTACTTC.

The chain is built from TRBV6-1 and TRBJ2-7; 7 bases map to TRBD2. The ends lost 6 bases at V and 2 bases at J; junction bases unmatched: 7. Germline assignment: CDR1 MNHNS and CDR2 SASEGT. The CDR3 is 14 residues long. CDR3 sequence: CASRRAGPPYEQYF. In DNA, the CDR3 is TGTGCCAGCAGAAGAGCGGGGCCCCCCTACGAGCAGTACTTC.

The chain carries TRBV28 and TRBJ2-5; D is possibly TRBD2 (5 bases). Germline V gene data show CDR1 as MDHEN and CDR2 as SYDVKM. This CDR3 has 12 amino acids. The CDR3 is CAINGLAHEQYF. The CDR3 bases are TGTGCTATAAATGGACTCGCTCATGAGCAGTACTTC.

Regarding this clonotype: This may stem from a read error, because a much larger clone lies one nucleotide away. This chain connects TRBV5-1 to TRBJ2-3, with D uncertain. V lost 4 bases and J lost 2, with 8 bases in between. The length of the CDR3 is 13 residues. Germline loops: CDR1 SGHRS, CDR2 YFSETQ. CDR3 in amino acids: CASSVQLTDTQYF. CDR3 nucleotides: TGCGCCAGCAGCGTGCAGCTCACAGATACGCAGTATTTT.

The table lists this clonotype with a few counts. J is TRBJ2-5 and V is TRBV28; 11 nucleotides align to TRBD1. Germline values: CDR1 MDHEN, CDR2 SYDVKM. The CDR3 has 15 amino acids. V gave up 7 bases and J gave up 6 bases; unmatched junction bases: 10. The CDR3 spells CASTSGTGGLKTQYF. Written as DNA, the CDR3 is TGTGCCAGCACCTCCGGGACAGGGGGTCTCAAGACCCAGTACTTC.

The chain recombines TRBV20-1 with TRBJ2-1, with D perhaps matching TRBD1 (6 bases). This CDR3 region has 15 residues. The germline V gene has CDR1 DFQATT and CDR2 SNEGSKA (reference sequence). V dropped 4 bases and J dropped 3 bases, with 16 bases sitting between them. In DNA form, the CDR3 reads TGCAGTGCTAACCCAGCAGGGGCGGGCTACAATGAGCAGTTCTTC. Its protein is CSANPAGAGYNEQFF.

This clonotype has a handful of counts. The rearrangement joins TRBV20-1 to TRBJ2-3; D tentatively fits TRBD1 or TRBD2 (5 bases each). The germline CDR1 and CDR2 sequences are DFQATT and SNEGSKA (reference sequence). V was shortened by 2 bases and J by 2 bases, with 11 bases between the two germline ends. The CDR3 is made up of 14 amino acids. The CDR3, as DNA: TGCAGTGCTAGACGAGGGACGAACACAGATACGCAGTATTTT. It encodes CSARRGTNTDTQYF.

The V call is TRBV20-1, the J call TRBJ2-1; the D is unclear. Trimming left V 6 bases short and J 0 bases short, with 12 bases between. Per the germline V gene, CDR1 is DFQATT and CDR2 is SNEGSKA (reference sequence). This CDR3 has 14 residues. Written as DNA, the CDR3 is TGCAGTGCCCGACGAGGTCCCTCCTACAATGAGCAGTTCTTC. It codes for CSARRGPSYNEQFF.

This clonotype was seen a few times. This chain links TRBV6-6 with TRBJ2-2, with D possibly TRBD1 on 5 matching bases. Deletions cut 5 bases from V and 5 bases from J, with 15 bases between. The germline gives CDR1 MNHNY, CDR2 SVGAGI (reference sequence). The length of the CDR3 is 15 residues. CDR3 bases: TGTGCCAGCAGTCCAGGGCAGGGTCCAACCGGGGAGCTGTTTTTT. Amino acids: CASSPGQGPTGELFF.

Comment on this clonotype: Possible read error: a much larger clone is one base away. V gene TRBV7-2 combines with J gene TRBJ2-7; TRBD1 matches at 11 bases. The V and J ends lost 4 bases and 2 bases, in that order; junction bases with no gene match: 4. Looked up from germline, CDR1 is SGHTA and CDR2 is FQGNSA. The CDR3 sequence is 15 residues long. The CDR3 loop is CASSSAGQGAYEQYF. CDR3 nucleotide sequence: TGTGCCAGCAGCTCAGCGGGACAGGGGGCCTACGAGCAGTACTTC.

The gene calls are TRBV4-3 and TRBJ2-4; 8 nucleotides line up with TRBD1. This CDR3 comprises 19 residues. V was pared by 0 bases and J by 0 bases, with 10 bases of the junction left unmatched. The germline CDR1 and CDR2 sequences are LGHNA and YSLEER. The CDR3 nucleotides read TGCGCCAGCAGCCAAGAGGTGGGGACAGGAGATCTAGCCAAAAACATTCAGTACTTC. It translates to CASSQEVGTGDLAKNIQYF.

The CDR3 sequence is CASSLGLISGYNEQFF. DNA of the CDR3: TGCGCCAGCAGCTTGGGGCTTATTAGCGGTTACAATGAGCAGTTCTTC. The rearrangement joins TRBV5-1 to TRBJ2-1; the D gene is possibly TRBD2 (6 bases). The CDR3 runs 16 residues. CDR1 is SGHRS and CDR2 is YFSETQ in the germline V gene. Trimming cost V 0 bases and J 4 bases, with 14 bases left between them.

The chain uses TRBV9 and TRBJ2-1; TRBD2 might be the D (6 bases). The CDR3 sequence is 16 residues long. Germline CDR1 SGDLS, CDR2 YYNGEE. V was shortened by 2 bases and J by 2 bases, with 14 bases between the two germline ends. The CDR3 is CASSVMASAAYNEQFF. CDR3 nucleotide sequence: TGTGCCAGCAGCGTTATGGCTAGCGCAGCCTACAATGAGCAGTTCTTC. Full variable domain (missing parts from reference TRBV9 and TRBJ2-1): DSGVTQTPKHLITATGQRVTLRCSPRSGDLSVYWYQQSLDQGLQFLIQYYNGEERAKGNILERFSAQQFPDLHSELNLSSLELGDSALYFCASSVMASAAYNEQFFGPGTRLTVL.

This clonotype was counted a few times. The CDR3 loop is CASKPGTRYPSYGYTF. CDR3 bases: TGTGCCAGCAAACCGGGGACGAGGTACCCTTCCTATGGCTACACCTTC. This chain links TRBV27 with TRBJ1-2, with D possibly being TRBD1 (5 bases). This CDR3 comprises 16 residues. CDR1 MNHEY and CDR2 SMNVEV come from the germline V gene (reference sequence). V was trimmed by 7 bases and J by 4 bases, leaving 22 bases between them.

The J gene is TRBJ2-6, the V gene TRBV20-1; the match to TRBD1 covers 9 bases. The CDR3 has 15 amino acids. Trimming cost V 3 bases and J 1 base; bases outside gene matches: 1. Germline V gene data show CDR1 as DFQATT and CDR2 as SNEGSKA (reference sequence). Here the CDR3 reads CSASGQGSGANVLTF. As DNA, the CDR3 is TGCAGTGCTAGTGGACAGGGGTCTGGGGCCAACGTCCTGACTTTC.

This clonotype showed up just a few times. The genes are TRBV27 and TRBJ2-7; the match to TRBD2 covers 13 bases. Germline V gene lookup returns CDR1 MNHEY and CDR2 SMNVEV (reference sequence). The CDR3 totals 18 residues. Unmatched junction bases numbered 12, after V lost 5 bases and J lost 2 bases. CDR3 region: CASSQLTGTSGTAYEQYF. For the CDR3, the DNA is TGTGCCAGCAGTCAATTGACCGGGACTAGCGGGACCGCCTACGAGCAGTACTTC.

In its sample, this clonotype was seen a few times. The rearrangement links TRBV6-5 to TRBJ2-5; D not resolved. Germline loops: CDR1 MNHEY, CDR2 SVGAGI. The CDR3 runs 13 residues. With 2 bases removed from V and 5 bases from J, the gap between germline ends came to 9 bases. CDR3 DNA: TGTGCCAGCAGTTACCCAAACCTGGAGACCCAGTACTTC. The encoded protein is CASSYPNLETQYF.

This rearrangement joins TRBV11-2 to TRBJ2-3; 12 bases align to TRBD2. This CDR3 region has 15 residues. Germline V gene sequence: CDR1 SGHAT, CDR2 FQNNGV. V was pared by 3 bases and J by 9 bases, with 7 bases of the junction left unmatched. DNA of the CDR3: TGTGCCAGCAGCTTCCTAGCGGGGGGGAGAGGGACGCAGTATTTT. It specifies CASSFLAGGRGTQYF.

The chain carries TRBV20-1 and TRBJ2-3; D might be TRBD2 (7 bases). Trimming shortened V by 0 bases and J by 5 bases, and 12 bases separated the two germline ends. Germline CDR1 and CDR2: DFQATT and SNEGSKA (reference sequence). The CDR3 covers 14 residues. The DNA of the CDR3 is TGCAGTGCTAGAGATGCGGGGGCGGGAGATACGCAGTATTTT. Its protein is CSARDAGAGDTQYF.

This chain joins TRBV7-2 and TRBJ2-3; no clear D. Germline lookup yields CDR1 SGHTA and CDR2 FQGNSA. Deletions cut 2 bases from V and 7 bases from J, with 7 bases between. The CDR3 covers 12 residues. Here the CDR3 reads CASSLYAYTQYF. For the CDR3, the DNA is TGTGCCAGCAGCTTATACGCCTATACGCAGTATTTT. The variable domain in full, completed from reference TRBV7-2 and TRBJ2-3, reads GAGVSQSPSNKVTEKGKDVELRCDPISGHTALYWYRQSLGQGLEFLIYFQGNSAPDKSGLPSDRFSAERTGGSVSTLTIQRTQQEDSAVYLCASSLYAYTQYFGPGTRLTVL.

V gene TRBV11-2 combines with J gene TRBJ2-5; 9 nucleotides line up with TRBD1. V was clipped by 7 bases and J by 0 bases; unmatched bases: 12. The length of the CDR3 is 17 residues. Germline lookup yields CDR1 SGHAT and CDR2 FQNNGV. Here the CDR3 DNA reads TGTGCCAGCAACGTTGACAGGGGGAGGGGGAACCAAGAGACCCAGTACTTC. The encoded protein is CASNVDRGRGNQETQYF.